Listed below are T cell receptor beta chains from one sample, sequenced in a study of identical twins. Each CDR3 protein is one row after TCRdb ran MiXCR on the 5' RACE reads. The data show 570,000 or so distinct CDR3 sequences, 7.5% to 10% seen once. These records were also assigned to another study, of yellow fever vaccine responses in identical twins.

Sequencing was performed on PBMCs. Receptors originate from a woman aged 18-35 years in good health. Both conserved end residues are part of each CDR3. Only part of the rows carry a size: once, few, many, or a class if the clone is expanded.

cdr3_length clone_size v_call cdr3_aa
14 many TRBV5-1 CASSLGDFQETQYF
13 few TRBV5-6 CASSYMNTGELFF
16 . TRBV28 CASSLGSSRGWYEQYF
13 . TRBV29-1 CSVSTGAGEKLFF
13 many TRBV15 CATCDRGNQPQHF
17 few TRBV6-2/TRBV6-3 CASSYWASGRQYNEQFF
15 many TRBV7-2 CASSTGAWGPDTQYF
13 many TRBV12-3/TRBV12-4 CASSLRRADEQYF
17 . TRBV28 CASSFISGTGDPYEQYF
15 . TRBV7-9 CASTQWGSNTGELFF
19 once TRBV5-1 CASSQIPGQGSAGANVLTF
15 few TRBV20-1 CSGRTSESSYNEQFF
18 many TRBV11-2 CASSPNTIWRESAYEQYF
13 few TRBV7-3 CASSPRGGQPQHF
16 few TRBV7-6 CASSLAAPGGRNIQYF
16 few TRBV6-1 CASSESDWPMVETQYF
16 many TRBV15 CATSTGRGRPYNEQFF
17 . TRBV12-3/TRBV12-4 CASSLGWRTGGADTQYF
14 . TRBV27 CASRLSRQLETQYF
12 many TRBV12-3/TRBV12-4 CASSQNSHEQYF
15 many TRBV7-9 CASSLGTGMNTEAFF
15 many TRBV7-9 CASSLRASSGNTIYF
15 few TRBV6-5 CASSYSLTRDYEQYF
15 . TRBV20-1 CSARGSATPKNEQFF
15 . TRBV6-2/TRBV6-3 CASRKTSGYSYEQYF
16 . TRBV5-1 CASSRGQASSGNTIYF
13 once TRBV29-1 CSVESGGADIQFF
13 few TRBV3-1 CATGPTVNTEAFF
14 many TRBV12-3/TRBV12-4 CASSLLLLNTEAFF
14 many TRBV6-1 CASSRDRMNTEAFF
14 . TRBV2 CASSESRQTGELFF
16 . TRBV12-3/TRBV12-4 CASSLVPPGARDEQFF
15 . TRBV7-9 CASSFQGLGRDTQYF
15 few TRBV12-3/TRBV12-4 CASSLSGGRNNEQFF
15 . TRBV7-2 CASSLAGSFTDTQYF
14 many TRBV6-5 CASSSGRWSYEQYF
15 many TRBV3-1 CASSQAPSPSYEQYF